These 23 T cell receptor beta chains came from one sample sequenced in a study of blood T cell repertoires in COVID-19. This table comes from immunoSEQ multiplex PCR, and its TCRdb copy is limited to in-frame clones, with some not included. Of 70,000 to 95,000 clones listed, around 89% are singletons. The specimen sequenced was peripheral blood. The receptors derive from a man between 70 and 80 years old with active or convalescent COVID-19.

The J gene is TRBJ2-3, the V gene TRBV11-2; 12 bases line up with TRBD2. Germline-derived CDR1 and CDR2 are SGHAT and FQNNGV. V lost 5 bases, J lost 6 bases, and 6 bases stayed unmatched. The CDR3 runs to 15 residues. DNA for the CDR3: TGTGCCAGCAGCGCCGCTAGCGGGAGGGGGGATACGCAGTATTTT. This codes for CASSAASGRGDTQYF.

The CDR3 DNA reads TGCGCCAGCAGCTTGGAATGGACGGGGGAGGGCTACACCTTC. Translation gives CASSLEWTGEGYTF. The chain is built from TRBV5-1 and TRBJ1-2; D may be TRBD1 (5 bases). CDR1 is SGHRS and CDR2 is YFSETQ in the germline V gene. The CDR3 extends over 14 amino acids. The V end was cut by 0 bases, the J end by 8 bases, with 14 bases between.

The chain combines TRBV29-1 with TRBJ2-7; 7 bases are shared with TRBD2. Unmatched junction bases numbered 7, after V lost 5 bases and J lost 3 bases. Germline CDR1 and CDR2: SQVTM and ANQGSEA. This CDR3 has 13 amino acids. The CDR3 nucleotides are TGCAGCGTTATCGGGAGGCAGTACTACGAGCAGTACTTC. This translates into CSVIGRQYYEQYF.

In this sample, this clone turned up once. The rearrangement links TRBV27 to TRBJ1-1; D possibly corresponds to TRBD1 (6 bases). The CDR3 extends over 13 amino acids. Per the germline V gene, CDR1 is MNHEY and CDR2 is SMNVEV (reference sequence). Trimming left V 2 bases short and J 3 bases short, with 7 bases between. The CDR3: CASSLNRDTEAFF. The CDR3 DNA follows: TGTGCCAGCAGTTTAAACAGGGACACTGAAGCTTTCTTT.

This clone was seen a handful of times. This chain joins TRBV30 and TRBJ2-1; 9 bases fit TRBD1. The CDR3 covers 16 residues. The J segment lost 9 bases and the V segment lost 1 base, leaving 13 bases of the junction unmatched. CDR1 is GTSNPN and CDR2 is SVGIG in the germline V gene (reference sequence). The CDR3 DNA reads as TGTGCCTGGAGTGAGGGACAGGGACCCACCACAAGTGAGCAGTTCTTC. This translates into CAWSEGQGPTTSEQFF.

CDR3 in DNA: TGTGCCAGCAGTCCCAGTTTGGCTAGTGAGACCCAGTACTTC. Protein: CASSPSLASETQYF. The V gene is TRBV6-5, the J gene TRBJ2-5, with unresolved D. V was cut by 5 bases and J by 5 bases, with 15 bases left in between. The germline CDR1 and CDR2 sequences are MNHEY and SVGAGI. CDR3 size: 14 residues.

In its sample, this clone was seen a few times. V is TRBV15 and J is TRBJ1-2; D is undetermined. V dropped 0 bases and J dropped 0 bases, with 5 bases sitting between them. The CDR3 has 14 residues. Germline CDR1 is LNHNV and CDR2 is YYDKDF (reference sequence). The CDR3 here is CATSRDLANYGYTF. CDR3 nucleotide sequence: TGTGCCACCAGCAGAGATCTAGCTAACTATGGCTACACCTTC.

As to this clone: One junction end disagrees with the germline gene, perhaps due to a read error. V usage is TRBV16 and J usage is TRBJ1-2; unclear D gene. Germline V CDR1 and CDR2: KGHSY, FQNENV. The CDR3 totals 12 residues. The CDR3 here is CASSQSADDNRF. CDR3 bases: TGTGCCAGCAGCCAATCGGCAGACGACAATCGCTTC.

The chain recombines TRBV18 with TRBJ2-7, with D possibly matching TRBD1 (6 bases). Germline V gene sequence: CDR1 KGHSH, CDR2 LQKENI. This CDR3 contains 14 residues. V lost 3 bases and J 0 bases, leaving 9 bases between the germline ends. CDR3 DNA: TGTGCCAGCTCACCGGACAGCCTCTCCTACGAGCAGTACTTC. Translating it yields CASSPDSLSYEQYF.

The chain couples TRBV28 to TRBJ2-7, with TRBD1 identical over 11 bases. Germline CDR1 reads MDHEN; CDR2 reads SYDVKM. Trimming removed 2 bases from V and 4 bases from J; junction bases left unmatched: 4. The CDR3 is made up of 15 amino acids. The CDR3 protein is CASSLGTGGWYEQYF. The CDR3, as DNA: TGTGCCAGCAGTTTAGGGACAGGGGGATGGTACGAGCAGTACTTC.

V is TRBV19 and J is TRBJ1-1; no definite D call. This CDR3 has 15 amino acids. Looked up from germline, CDR1 is LNHDA and CDR2 is SQIVND (reference sequence). V shed 2 bases and J shed 4 bases, with 14 bases lying between them. The CDR3 DNA follows: TGTGCCAGTAGTATAATGGCGGGGTTGAGCACTGAAGCTTTCTTT. Translation gives CASSIMAGLSTEAFF.

V usage is TRBV7-9 and J usage is TRBJ1-4; 7 bases are shared with TRBD1. CDR3 length: 15 residues. The V and J ends lost 4 bases and 4 bases, in that order; junction bases with no gene match: 6. CDR1 and CDR2 from the germline V gene are SEHNR and FQNEAQ (reference sequence). CDR3 sequence (DNA): TGTGCCAGCAGCTACTGGACAGGCTTTAATGAAAAACTGTTTTTT. This gives the protein CASSYWTGFNEKLFF. Using reference TRBV7-9 and TRBJ1-4 for the parts outside the CDR3, the full variable domain is DTGVSQNPRHKITKRGQNVTFRCDPISEHNRLYWYRQTLGQGPEFLTYFQNEAQLEKSRLLSDRFSAERPKGSFSTLEIQRTEQGDSAMYLCASSYWTGFNEKLFFGSGTQLSVL.

Comment on this clone: At one of its ends the junction is not consistent with the germline gene, which may arise from a read error. CDR3: CASSDSLVGGNVGETQYF. The CDR3 DNA reads as TGTGCTAGCAGCGATTCTTTGGTGGGAGGGAATGTTGGAGAGACCCAGTACTTC. The V and J genes are TRBV7-7 and TRBJ2-5; 7 bases fit TRBD2. Germline loops: CDR1 SSHAT, CDR2 FNYEAQ (reference sequence). The CDR3 is 18 amino acids.

The chain links TRBV7-9 to TRBJ1-2; TRBD1 matches 9 bases. Germline V gives CDR1 SEHNR, CDR2 FQNEAQ (reference sequence). The CDR3 is made up of 16 amino acids. J was trimmed by 3 bases and V by 4 bases; bases with no gene match: 9. DNA of the CDR3: TGTGCCAGCAGCTCCCCCGGGACAGGGTTCGACTATGGCTACACCTTC. It is translated as CASSSPGTGFDYGYTF.

This clone occurred once. The gene calls are TRBV28 and TRBJ1-5; D is possibly TRBD1 (5 bases). Trimming stripped 6 bases from V and 4 bases from J, with 13 bases between. The germline V gene has CDR1 MDHEN and CDR2 SYDVKM. This CDR3 is built from 14 residues. CDR3 in DNA: TGTGCCAGCAGGCAGGGAGGCCAAAATCAGCCCCAGCATTTT. Amino acids: CASRQGGQNQPQHF. The variable domain in full, with the rest retrieved from reference TRBV28 and TRBJ1-5, is DVKVTQSSRYLVKRTGEKVFLECVQDMDHENMFWYRQDPGLGLRLIYFSYDVKMKEKGDIPEGYSVSREKKERFSLILESASTNQTSMYLCASRQGGQNQPQHFGDGTRLSIL.

The chain couples TRBV11-3 to TRBJ2-7; TRBD1 matches at 7 bases. Germline V gene lookup returns CDR1 SGHNT and CDR2 YENEEA. CDR3 length: 12 residues. V lost 5 bases and J lost 7; bases outside the gene matches: 5. The CDR3 reads CASSLTGLEQYF. In nucleotides, the CDR3 is TGTGCCAGCAGCCTGACAGGGCTAGAGCAGTACTTC.

The chain combines TRBV19 with TRBJ1-5, with D possibly being TRBD1 (5 bases). The CDR3 contains 15 residues. CDR1 and CDR2 (germline): LNHDA, SQIVND (reference sequence). Trimming took off 4 bases at V and 2 bases at J, with 12 bases between the two ends. CDR3 DNA sequence: TGTGCCAGTAGTACCCCAGGGCAGGGCAATCAGCCCCAGCATTTT. Its translation is CASSTPGQGNQPQHF.

The rearrangement joins TRBV19 to TRBJ2-7; TRBD1 matches 8 bases. The CDR3 is made up of 16 amino acids. The V gene's germline CDR1 is LNHDA and CDR2 SQIVND (reference sequence). V was clipped by 2 bases and J by 2 bases; unmatched bases: 8. The CDR3: CASSITGGLSPYEQYF. CDR3 DNA: TGTGCCAGTAGTATAACAGGGGGGCTCTCCCCCTACGAGCAGTACTTC.

The rearrangement uses TRBV2 and TRBJ2-2, with 12 nucleotides matching TRBD2. The CDR3 sequence is 17 residues long. Germline V gives CDR1 SNHLY, CDR2 FYNNEI. Unmatched junction bases numbered 10, after V lost 6 bases and J lost 5 bases. The CDR3 sequence: CASSRGTGTSGTGELFF. DNA of the CDR3: TGTGCCAGCAGCCGTGGGACCGGGACTAGCGGGACCGGGGAGCTGTTTTTT.

This clone came up a few times. The V call is TRBV6-2 or TRBV6-3, the J call TRBJ2-3; perhaps TRBD2 as D (5 bases). V was trimmed by 6 bases and J by 3 bases, leaving 13 bases between them. Per the germline V gene, CDR1 is MNHEY and CDR2 is SVGEGT. This CDR3 contains 14 residues. The CDR3 DNA reads TGTGCCAGCAGCCCCTTCGGGGAAACAGATACGCAGTATTTT. This codes for CASSPFGETDTQYF.

The rearrangement uses TRBV6-5 and TRBJ1-1; D not resolved. Germline CDR1 and CDR2: MNHEY and SVGAGI. The CDR3 is made up of 11 amino acids. The V and J ends lost 2 bases and 8 bases respectively, with 6 bases between them. Written as DNA, the CDR3 is TGTGCCAGCAGTTACGCGGCAGAAGCTTTCTTT. Its protein product is CASSYAAEAFF.

The V and J genes are TRBV5-4 and TRBJ2-3; D not certain. The CDR3 contains 12 residues. CDR1 is SGHNT, CDR2 YYREEE, per germline (reference sequence). Trimming pared 4 bases from V and 0 bases from J, leaving 3 bases between. CDR3 amino acids: CASSTSTDTQYF. CDR3 nucleotide sequence: TGTGCCAGCAGCACTAGCACAGATACGCAGTATTTT.

The rearrangement links TRBV28 to TRBJ1-5; weak D call: TRBD1 (5 bases). CDR1 is MDHEN and CDR2 is SYDVKM in the germline V gene. The V gene lost 6 bases and the J gene lost 6 bases, with 15 bases spanning the gap. This CDR3 is built from 14 residues. This CDR3 reads CASRTLLGVQPQHF. CDR3 nucleotides: TGTGCCAGCAGGACCCTCCTAGGGGTTCAGCCCCAGCATTTT.